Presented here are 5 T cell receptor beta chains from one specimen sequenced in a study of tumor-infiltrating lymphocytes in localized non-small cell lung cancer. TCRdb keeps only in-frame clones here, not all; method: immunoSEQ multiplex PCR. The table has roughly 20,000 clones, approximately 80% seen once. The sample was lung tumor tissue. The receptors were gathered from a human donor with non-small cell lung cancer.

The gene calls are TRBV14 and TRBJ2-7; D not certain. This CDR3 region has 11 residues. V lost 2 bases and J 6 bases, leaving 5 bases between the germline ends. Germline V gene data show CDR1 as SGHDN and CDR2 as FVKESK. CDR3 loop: CASSQLTEQYF. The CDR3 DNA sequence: TGTGCCAGCAGCCAACTAACCGAGCAGTACTTC.

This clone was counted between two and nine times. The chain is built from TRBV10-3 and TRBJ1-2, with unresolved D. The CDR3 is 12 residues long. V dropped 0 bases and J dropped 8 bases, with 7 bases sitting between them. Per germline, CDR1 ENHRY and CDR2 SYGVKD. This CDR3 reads CAISESILGYTF. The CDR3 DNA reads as TGTGCCATCAGTGAGTCGATCCTGGGCTACACCTTC.

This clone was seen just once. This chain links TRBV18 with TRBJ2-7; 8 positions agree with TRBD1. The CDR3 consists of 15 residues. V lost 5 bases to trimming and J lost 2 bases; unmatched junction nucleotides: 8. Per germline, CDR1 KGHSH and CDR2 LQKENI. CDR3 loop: CASSSGTGGTYEQYF. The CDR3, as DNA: TGTGCCAGCTCATCAGGTACAGGGGGTACCTACGAGCAGTACTTC.

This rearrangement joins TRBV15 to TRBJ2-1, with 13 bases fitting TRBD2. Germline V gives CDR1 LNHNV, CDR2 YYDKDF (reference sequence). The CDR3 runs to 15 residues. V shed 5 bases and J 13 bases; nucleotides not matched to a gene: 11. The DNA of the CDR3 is TGTGCCACCAGCCGGACTAGCGGGAGCGGGAGGGGACAGTTCTTC. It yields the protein CATSRTSGSGRGQFF.

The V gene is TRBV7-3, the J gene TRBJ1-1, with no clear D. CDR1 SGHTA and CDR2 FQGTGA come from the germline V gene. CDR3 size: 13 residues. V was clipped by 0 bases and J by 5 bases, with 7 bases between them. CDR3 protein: CASSLTGQTEAFF. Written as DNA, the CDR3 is TGTGCCAGCAGCTTAACTGGGCAGACTGAAGCTTTCTTT.